This T cell receptor (beta chain) was recovered during a study of OX40 agonist ivuxolimab in advanced cancers. Across the whole study: Three patients got partial responses; one had hepatocellular carcinoma and two had cutaneous melanoma.

Libraries were prepared by immunoSEQ multiplex PCR; TCRdb keeps only in-frame clonotypes and omits some of them. The table includes about 73,000 clones, approximately 89% detected once. Note on this clone: Its antigen is currently unknown.

Study-level results: Doses of 0.1 to 3.0 mg/kg were accompanied by clonal expansion of CD4+ and CD8+ blood T cells by week 6.

From germline, CDR1 is SGHTA and CDR2 FQGTGA. Trimming took off 5 bases at V and 2 bases at J, with 14 bases between the two ends. CDR3 length equals 15 residues. The chain is built from TRBV7-3 and TRBJ2-3; D is tentatively TRBD1 or TRBD2 (5 bases each). This sequence was found in an adult with an advanced solid tumor such as melanoma, head and neck, liver or kidney cancer. Sequenced material: CD4+ or CD8+ T cells sorted from blood, taken in a trial of the OX40 agonist ivuxolimab. The CDR3 loop is CASSGRGDSTDTQYF. The CDR3 DNA follows: TGTGCCAGCAGCGGAAGAGGGGATTCCACAGATACGCAGTATTTT.